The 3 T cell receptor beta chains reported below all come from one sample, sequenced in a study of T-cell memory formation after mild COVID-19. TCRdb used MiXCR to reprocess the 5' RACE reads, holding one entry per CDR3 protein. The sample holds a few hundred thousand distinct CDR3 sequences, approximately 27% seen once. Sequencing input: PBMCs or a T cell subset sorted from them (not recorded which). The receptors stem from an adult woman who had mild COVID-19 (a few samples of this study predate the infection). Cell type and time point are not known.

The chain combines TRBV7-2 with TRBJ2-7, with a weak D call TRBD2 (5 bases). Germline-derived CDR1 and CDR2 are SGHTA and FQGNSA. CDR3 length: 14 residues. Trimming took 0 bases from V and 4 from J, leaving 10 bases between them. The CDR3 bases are TGTGCCAGCAGCTTAGCCCCCGGACTGTACGAGCAGTACTTC. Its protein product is CASSLAPGLYEQYF.

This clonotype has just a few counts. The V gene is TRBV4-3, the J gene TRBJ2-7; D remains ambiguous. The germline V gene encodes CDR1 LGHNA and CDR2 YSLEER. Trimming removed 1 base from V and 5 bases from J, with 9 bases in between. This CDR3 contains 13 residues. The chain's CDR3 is CASSQAAPDEQYF. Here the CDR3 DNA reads TGCGCCAGCAGCCAAGCGGCCCCGGACGAGCAGTACTTC.

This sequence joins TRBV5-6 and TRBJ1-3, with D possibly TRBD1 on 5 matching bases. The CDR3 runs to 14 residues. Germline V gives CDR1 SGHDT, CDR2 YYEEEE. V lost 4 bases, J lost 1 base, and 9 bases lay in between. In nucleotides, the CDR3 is TGTGCCAGCAGCCGCAGGGATTCTGGAAACACCATATATTTT. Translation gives CASSRRDSGNTIYF. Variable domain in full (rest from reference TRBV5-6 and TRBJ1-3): DAGVTQSPTHLIKTRGQQVTLRCSPKSGHDTVSWYQQALGQGPQFIFQYYEEEERQRGNFPDRFSGHQFPNYSSELNVNALLLGDSALYLCASSRRDSGNTIYFGEGSWLTVV.